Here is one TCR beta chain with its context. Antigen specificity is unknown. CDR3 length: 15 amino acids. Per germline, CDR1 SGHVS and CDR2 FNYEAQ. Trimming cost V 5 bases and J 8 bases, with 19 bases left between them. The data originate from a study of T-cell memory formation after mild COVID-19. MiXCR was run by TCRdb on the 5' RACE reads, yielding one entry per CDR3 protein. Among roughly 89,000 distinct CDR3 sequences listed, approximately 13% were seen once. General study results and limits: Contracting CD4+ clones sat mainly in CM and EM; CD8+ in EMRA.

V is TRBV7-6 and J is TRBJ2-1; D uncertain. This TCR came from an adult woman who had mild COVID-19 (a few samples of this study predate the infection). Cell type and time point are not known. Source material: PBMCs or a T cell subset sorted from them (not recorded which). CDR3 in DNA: TGTGCCAGCAGCCAAGGACCGACATTTTGGGATGAGCAGTTCTTC. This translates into CASSQGPTFWDEQFF.